Shown below are 4 T cell receptor beta chains from a single sample sequenced in a study of blood T cell repertoires in COVID-19. Here immunoSEQ multiplex PCR was the method, and the copy in TCRdb shows in-frame clones only, minus some. The sample yields roughly 180,000 clones, more than 70% seen once. The source material was peripheral blood. These receptors came from a woman aged 25 to 39 with acute or convalescent COVID-19.

This chain connects TRBV5-4 to TRBJ2-5, with 9 positions matching TRBD1. J gave up 5 bases and V 4 bases, and 12 bases lay outside the gene matches. This CDR3 comprises 16 residues. Germline assignment: CDR1 SGHNT and CDR2 YYREEE (reference sequence). The DNA for the CDR3 is TGTGCCAGCAGCCAAGGGACAGGGACAGTTGGGGAGACCCAGTACTTC. Its protein is CASSQGTGTVGETQYF.

For the CDR3, the DNA is TGTGCCAGCAGACAAGCGGGAGGGCCGTCCGGGGAGCTGTTTTTT. This sequence encodes CASRQAGGPSGELFF. V and J are TRBV6-6 and TRBJ2-2; 10 bases match TRBD2. This CDR3 comprises 15 residues. Germline loops: CDR1 MNHNY, CDR2 SVGAGI (reference sequence). The junction had 7 bases not matched to a gene; V was cut back by 6 bases and J by 6 bases.

The chain has TRBV9 and TRBJ2-1, with unresolved D. Germline values: CDR1 SGDLS, CDR2 YYNGEE. V lost 4 bases and J lost 1, with 9 bases in between. The CDR3 has 14 residues. The CDR3 protein is CASSPEVSYNEQFF. DNA for the CDR3: TGTGCCAGCAGCCCAGAGGTTTCCTACAATGAGCAGTTCTTC.

V usage is TRBV19 and J usage is TRBJ2-4; 10 bases are shared with TRBD2. Trimming cost V 3 bases and J 4 bases; bases outside gene matches: 6. Germline assignment: CDR1 LNHDA and CDR2 SQIVND (reference sequence). The CDR3 length is 16 residues. Here the CDR3 DNA reads TGTGCCAGTAGTATGGTGGGGACTAGCGTTAAAAACATTCAGTACTTC. Translated, it gives CASSMVGTSVKNIQYF.